A selection of T cell receptor beta chains follows, all from one sample in a study of CD8+ T cells in alopecia areata. Libraries were prepared by immunoSEQ multiplex PCR; TCRdb keeps only in-frame clonotypes and omits some of them. The data hold roughly 100,000 clones, with 44% observed a single time. Sequencing was performed on CD8+ T cells sorted from blood, taken at week 24, from a patient treated with tofacitinib. The receptors derive from a human donor with alopecia areata. CDR3s include the opening cysteine and the closing phenylalanine or tryptophan. Each record gives: V gene, D gene, J gene, clone size, CDR3 protein, CDR3 DNA. D genes are given only for firm matches. Clone sizes are given selectively: once, few, many, or a class where the clone is expanded.

v_call: TRBV6-4; d_call: -; j_call: TRBJ2-6; clone_size: -; cdr3_aa: CASSGGTGGANVLTF; cdr3_nt: TGTGCCAGCAGTGGTGGGACTGGTGGGGCCAACGTCCTGACTTTC
v_call: TRBV27; d_call: -; j_call: TRBJ1-5; clone_size: -; cdr3_aa: CASRSGTLQPQHF; cdr3_nt: TGTGCCAGCAGGAGCGGGACGCTACAGCCCCAGCATTTT
v_call: TRBV9; d_call: -; j_call: TRBJ2-1; clone_size: once; cdr3_aa: CASSTSPPYNEQFF; cdr3_nt: TGTGCCAGTTCAACTTCACCCCCCTACAATGAGCAGTTCTTC
v_call: TRBV5-4; d_call: -; j_call: TRBJ2-3; clone_size: -; cdr3_aa: CASSSTDTQYF; cdr3_nt: TGTGCCAGCAGCTCTACAGATACGCAGTATTTT
v_call: TRBV29-1; d_call: -; j_call: TRBJ1-5; clone_size: -; cdr3_aa: CSVEEGNQPQHF; cdr3_nt: TGCAGCGTTGAAGAGGGGAATCAGCCCCAGCATTTT
v_call: TRBV27; d_call: TRBD2; j_call: TRBJ2-1; clone_size: -; cdr3_aa: CASTRSGSSNEQFF; cdr3_nt: TGTGCCAGCACGCGGAGCGGGAGCTCCAATGAGCAGTTCTTC
v_call: TRBV10-3; d_call: -; j_call: TRBJ2-7; clone_size: few; cdr3_aa: CAISGGEVSSYEQYF; cdr3_nt: TGTGCCATCAGTGGGGGAGAGGTGAGCTCCTACGAGCAGTACTTC
v_call: TRBV4-1; d_call: -; j_call: TRBJ2-1; clone_size: -; cdr3_aa: CASSQEQDPYNEQFF; cdr3_nt: TGCGCCAGCAGCCAAGAACAGGATCCCTACAATGAGCAGTTCTTC
v_call: TRBV4-1; d_call: -; j_call: TRBJ1-1; clone_size: few; cdr3_aa: CASSQVPNTEAFF; cdr3_nt: TGCGCCAGCAGCCAAGTTCCCAACACTGAAGCTTTCTTT
v_call: TRBV29-1; d_call: -; j_call: TRBJ1-1; clone_size: -; cdr3_aa: CSAATGNTEAFF; cdr3_nt: TGCAGCGCCGCCACAGGGAACACTGAAGCTTTCTTT
v_call: TRBV13; d_call: TRBD2; j_call: TRBJ2-1; clone_size: once; cdr3_aa: CASSPTGLATHEQFF; cdr3_nt: TGTGCCAGCAGCCCAACGGGACTAGCTACCCATGAGCAGTTCTTC
v_call: TRBV6-1; d_call: TRBD2; j_call: TRBJ2-7; clone_size: -; cdr3_aa: CASLGLAGVGYEQYF; cdr3_nt: TGTGCCAGCTTAGGACTAGCGGGAGTGGGATACGAGCAGTACTTC
v_call: TRBV7-9; d_call: TRBD2; j_call: TRBJ2-7; clone_size: -; cdr3_aa: CASSSGLAGVEQYF; cdr3_nt: TGTGCCAGCAGCTCTGGACTAGCGGGAGTCGAGCAGTACTTC
v_call: TRBV5-8; d_call: -; j_call: TRBJ1-2; clone_size: -; cdr3_aa: CASSLDRSNYGYTF; cdr3_nt: TGTGCCAGCAGCCTCGATAGGTCTAACTATGGCTACACCTTC
v_call: TRBV6-5; d_call: TRBD1; j_call: TRBJ2-1; clone_size: -; cdr3_aa: CASSFRGNEQFF; cdr3_nt: TGTGCCAGCAGTTTCAGGGGGAATGAGCAGTTCTTC
v_call: TRBV5-4; d_call: -; j_call: TRBJ2-1; clone_size: -; cdr3_aa: CASSQRGGSYNEQFF; cdr3_nt: TGTGCCAGCAGTCAGAGAGGGGGTTCCTACAATGAGCAGTTCTTC
v_call: TRBV27; d_call: -; j_call: TRBJ2-7; clone_size: -; cdr3_aa: CASSTGGNEQYF; cdr3_nt: TGTGCCAGCAGCACAGGTGGTAACGAGCAGTACTTC
v_call: TRBV29-1; d_call: -; j_call: TRBJ1-1; clone_size: few; cdr3_aa: CSVGGRLRRLNTEAFF; cdr3_nt: TGCAGCGTTGGAGGCAGGCTGAGGAGGTTGAACACTGAAGCTTTCTTT
v_call: TRBV4-1; d_call: TRBD2; j_call: TRBJ2-3; clone_size: few; cdr3_aa: CASSPLAGADTQYF; cdr3_nt: TGCGCCAGCAGCCCGCTAGCGGGAGCAGATACGCAGTATTTT
v_call: TRBV15; d_call: -; j_call: TRBJ2-1; clone_size: -; cdr3_aa: CATSVEGTSYNEQFF; cdr3_nt: TGTGCCACCTCCGTGGAGGGGACCTCCTACAATGAGCAGTTCTTC
v_call: TRBV9; d_call: TRBD2; j_call: TRBJ2-7; clone_size: -; cdr3_aa: CASSVVAGGLDEQYF; cdr3_nt: TGTGCCAGCAGCGTAGTAGCGGGAGGGCTGGACGAGCAGTACTTC
v_call: TRBV28; d_call: TRBD2; j_call: TRBJ2-3; clone_size: -; cdr3_aa: CASSEGLARASDTQYF; cdr3_nt: TGTGCCAGCAGTGAGGGACTAGCGCGAGCATCAGATACGCAGTATTTT
v_call: TRBV27; d_call: -; j_call: TRBJ1-2; clone_size: few; cdr3_aa: CASSLSFGGIGYTF; cdr3_nt: TGTGCCAGCAGTTTATCGTTTGGGGGGATCGGCTACACCTTC
v_call: TRBV4-1; d_call: -; j_call: TRBJ2-4; clone_size: -; cdr3_aa: CASSLAEGAGAKNIQYF; cdr3_nt: TGCGCCAGCAGCCTTGCGGAGGGGGCCGGCGCCAAAAACATTCAGTACTTC
v_call: TRBV30; d_call: -; j_call: TRBJ2-7; clone_size: -; cdr3_aa: CAWSVGGGSAYEQYF; cdr3_nt: TGTGCCTGGAGTGTCGGCGGAGGCAGCGCCTACGAGCAGTACTTC
v_call: TRBV11-2; d_call: -; j_call: TRBJ2-7; clone_size: few; cdr3_aa: CASSLDSYEQYF; cdr3_nt: TGTGCCAGCAGCTTAGACTCCTACGAGCAGTACTTC
v_call: TRBV7-9; d_call: -; j_call: TRBJ2-7; clone_size: few; cdr3_aa: CASSLEAQSSYEQYF; cdr3_nt: TGTGCCAGCAGCTTAGAGGCGCAAAGCTCCTACGAGCAGTACTTC
v_call: TRBV27; d_call: TRBD1; j_call: TRBJ2-5; clone_size: -; cdr3_aa: CASSLSGTGGEGQYF; cdr3_nt: TGTGCCAGCAGTTTATCCGGGACAGGGGGCGAAGGCCAGTACTTC
v_call: TRBV30; d_call: -; j_call: TRBJ2-7; clone_size: -; cdr3_aa: CAWRSGSSYEQYF; cdr3_nt: TGTGCCTGGAGAAGTGGGAGCTCCTACGAGCAGTACTTC
v_call: TRBV29-1; d_call: -; j_call: TRBJ2-2; clone_size: few; cdr3_aa: CSVRYGGELFF; cdr3_nt: TGCAGCGTTAGGTACGGCGGGGAGCTGTTTTTT
v_call: TRBV4-1; d_call: TRBD2; j_call: TRBJ2-7; clone_size: -; cdr3_aa: CASSHATSGGNYEQYF; cdr3_nt: TGCGCCAGCAGCCATGCAACTAGCGGGGGGAACTACGAGCAGTACTTC
v_call: TRBV4-1; d_call: TRBD2; j_call: TRBJ2-1; clone_size: -; cdr3_aa: CASSQDRLAGNNEQFF; cdr3_nt: TGCGCCAGCAGCCAAGATCGCCTAGCGGGAAATAATGAGCAGTTCTTC
v_call: TRBV4-3; d_call: -; j_call: TRBJ2-1; clone_size: -; cdr3_aa: CASSQDVTSIIEQFF; cdr3_nt: TGCGCCAGCAGCCAAGATGTCACTAGCATTATAGAGCAGTTCTTC
v_call: TRBV2; d_call: -; j_call: TRBJ1-5; clone_size: -; cdr3_aa: CASSVWQGNQPQHF; cdr3_nt: TGTGCCAGCAGTGTGTGGCAGGGCAATCAGCCCCAGCATTTT
v_call: TRBV5-5; d_call: TRBD2; j_call: TRBJ2-1; clone_size: few; cdr3_aa: CASSQGASGTDNEQFF; cdr3_nt: TGCGCCAGCAGCCAAGGGGCTAGCGGGACAGACAATGAGCAGTTCTTC
v_call: TRBV15; d_call: -; j_call: TRBJ2-2; clone_size: -; cdr3_aa: CATSRVGGGGELFF; cdr3_nt: TGTGCCACCAGCAGAGTTGGGGGCGGCGGGGAGCTGTTTTTT
v_call: TRBV10-1; d_call: -; j_call: TRBJ2-3; clone_size: -; cdr3_aa: CASSGGEDTQYF; cdr3_nt: TGCGCCAGCAGTGGAGGGGAAGATACGCAGTATTTT
v_call: TRBV7-9; d_call: -; j_call: TRBJ1-4; clone_size: -; cdr3_aa: CASSPRAEKLFF; cdr3_nt: TGTGCCAGCAGCCCCCGGGCGGAAAAACTGTTTTTT
v_call: TRBV25-1; d_call: -; j_call: TRBJ2-1; clone_size: -; cdr3_aa: CASSDVNEQFF; cdr3_nt: TGTGCCAGCAGCGATGTCAATGAGCAGTTCTTC
v_call: TRBV7-2; d_call: TRBD1; j_call: TRBJ2-1; clone_size: few; cdr3_aa: CASSLPGQGYDEQFF; cdr3_nt: TGTGCCAGCAGCTTACCGGGACAGGGGTACGATGAGCAGTTCTTC
v_call: TRBV29-1; d_call: -; j_call: TRBJ2-1; clone_size: -; cdr3_aa: CSATGRGNNEQFF; cdr3_nt: TGCAGCGCGACAGGGAGGGGGAACAATGAGCAGTTCTTC
v_call: TRBV28; d_call: -; j_call: TRBJ2-3; clone_size: few; cdr3_aa: CASSSVGTTDTQYF; cdr3_nt: TGTGCCAGCAGTTCGGTTGGGACCACAGATACGCAGTATTTT
v_call: TRBV21-1; d_call: -; j_call: TRBJ2-7; clone_size: medium-sized; cdr3_aa: CASSPYRGGQGTYEQYF; cdr3_nt: TGTGCCAGCAGCCCTTATAGGGGAGGACAGGGCACCTACGAGCAGTACTTC
v_call: TRBV5-1; d_call: -; j_call: TRBJ1-1; clone_size: -; cdr3_aa: CASSGRSGGDTEAFF; cdr3_nt: TGCGCCAGCAGCGGACGCAGTGGGGGCGACACTGAAGCTTTCTTT
v_call: TRBV30; d_call: -; j_call: TRBJ2-7; clone_size: -; cdr3_aa: CAWSVTGVDEQYF; cdr3_nt: TGTGCCTGGAGTGTAACGGGAGTCGACGAGCAGTACTTC
v_call: TRBV7-9; d_call: -; j_call: TRBJ1-5; clone_size: few; cdr3_aa: CASSLGGAQPQHF; cdr3_nt: TGTGCCAGCAGCTTAGGAGGGGCTCAGCCCCAGCATTTT